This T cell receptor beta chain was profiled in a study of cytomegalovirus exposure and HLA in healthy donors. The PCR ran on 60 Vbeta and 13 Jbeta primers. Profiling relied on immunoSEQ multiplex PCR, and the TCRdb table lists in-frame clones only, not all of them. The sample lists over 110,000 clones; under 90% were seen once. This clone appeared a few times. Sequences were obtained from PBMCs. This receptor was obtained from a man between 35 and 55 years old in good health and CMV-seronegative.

The CDR3 DNA is TGTGCCAGCAGCTCGGGACAGATTAATGAAAAACTGTTTTTT. It encodes CASSSGQINEKLFF. This sequence joins TRBV5-4 and TRBJ1-4; 7 bases match TRBD1. The CDR3 covers 14 residues. Germline CDR1 is SGHNT and CDR2 is YYREEE (reference sequence). V gave up 3 bases and J gave up 4 bases; unmatched junction bases: 3.